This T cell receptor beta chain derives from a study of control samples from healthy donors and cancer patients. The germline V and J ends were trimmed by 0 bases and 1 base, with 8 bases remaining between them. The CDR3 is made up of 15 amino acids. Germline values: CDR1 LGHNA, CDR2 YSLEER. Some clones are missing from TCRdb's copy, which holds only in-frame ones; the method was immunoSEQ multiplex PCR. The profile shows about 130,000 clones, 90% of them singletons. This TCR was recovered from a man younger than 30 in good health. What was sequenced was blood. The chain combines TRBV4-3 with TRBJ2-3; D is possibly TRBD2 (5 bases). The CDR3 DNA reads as TGCGCCAGCAGCCAAGACTTGCGGGGCACAGATACGCAGTATTTT. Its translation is CASSQDLRGTDTQYF.